The clone carrying this T cell receptor (beta chain) was recorded a few times. Its target is unknown. This sample was taken from a study of T cells after yellow fever vaccination. Each CDR3 protein gets one entry after TCRdb re-called the 5' RACE reads with MiXCR. In the table there are 300,000 to 400,000 distinct CDR3 sequences, 8.5% to 9% of which are singletons. V shed 3 bases, J shed 4 bases, and the junction held 7 bases outside the gene matches. From germline, CDR1 is SGHTA and CDR2 FQGNSA. This CDR3 is built from 15 residues. Study-wide points: Detected again after the booster were most primary-vaccination clones, at about 96% CD4 and 80% to 90% CD8.

This TCR came from a young man who received the YFV17D yellow fever vaccine. The material was PBMCs, obtained on the day of the first yellow fever vaccination. The rearrangement joins TRBV7-2 to TRBJ1-2; 8 bases match TRBD1. CDR3 region: CASSFSPGTGYGYTF. The CDR3 DNA follows: TGTGCCAGCAGCTTCTCTCCCGGGACAGGCTATGGCTACACCTTC.